This T cell receptor (beta chain) was obtained from a study of CD8+ T cells in alopecia areata. Study information: Those treated were given oral tofacitinib at 5 to 10 mg twice daily. Patients in the study were on tofacitinib for 6 to 18 months, then off it for 6 months.

RNA extraction and reverse transcription yielded cDNA as sequencing template. Sequencing used immunoSEQ multiplex PCR; TCRdb keeps in-frame clones, though not all of them. The table records about 11,000 clones, around 59% of them present only once. Researchers gathered lesional scalp punch biopsies and peripheral blood from patients with alopecia areata. The material was skin, obtained at week 0. This TCR was sampled from a human donor with alopecia areata.

Here the CDR3 reads CASSRQGAISPLHF. Here the CDR3 DNA reads TGTGCCAGCAGCAGACAGGGGGCAATTTCACCCCTCCACTTT. The rearrangement joins TRBV2 to TRBJ1-6, with 10 bases identical to TRBD1. The CDR3 consists of 14 residues. The J segment lost 9 bases and the V segment lost 6 bases, leaving 5 bases of the junction unmatched. Per germline, CDR1 SNHLY and CDR2 FYNNEI.